This entry is about one T cell receptor (beta chain). The antigen remains undetermined. The sample is drawn from a study of T cell repertoires in cytomegalovirus infection. Study-wide background: Signatures in public TCR beta sequences pointed to both CMV infection and matching HLA type. General observations from the study: The response measured ex vivo was dominated by TCR beta clonotypes (HLA-C-restricted and CMV-specific). Totalled public TCR beta family frequency picked out people who carried CMV plus the relevant HLA.

TCRdb re-called the reads through MiXCR, storing one row per CDR3 protein. Here the sample spans around 530,000 distinct CDR3 sequences, 26% being singletons. J gave up 8 bases and V 6 bases, and 12 bases lay outside the gene matches. The germline V gene has CDR1 MNHEY and CDR2 SVGAGI. The CDR3 runs 16 residues. Sequencing was carried out using PBMCs. This receptor was obtained from a human donor in good health (CMV status not recorded). Some clones in this sample may be carry-over from other donors' samples. This chain connects TRBV6-5 to TRBJ2-3; TRBD2 matches at 12 bases. The CDR3 DNA follows: TGTGCCAGCAGAGAAGGACTAGCGGGATCCTTCGGTACGCAGTATTTT. Amino acid sequence: CASREGLAGSFGTQYF.